The 4 T cell receptor beta chains below were found in one sample sequenced in a study of T cell repertoires in cytomegalovirus infection. No antigen has been identified for these receptors. Each CDR3 protein is one row after TCRdb ran MiXCR on the reads. In the table there are about half a million distinct CDR3 sequences, about 33% of which are singletons. The specimen comprised cultured PBMCs, sampled from culture after CMV antigen stimulation. These receptors were collected from a human donor in good health (CMV status not recorded). Some clones in this sample may be carry-over from other donors' samples.

The chain has TRBV20-1 and TRBJ1-5, with 7 bases lining up with TRBD1. The CDR3 has 13 residues. Germline CDR1 and CDR2: DFQATT and SNEGSKA (reference sequence). Losses at the gene ends were 3 bases for V and 10 bases for J; bases not matched to a gene: 9. The CDR3 loop is CSASQGGIDPQHF. The CDR3 nucleotides are TGCAGTGCTAGTCAGGGGGGAATTGATCCCCAGCATTTT.

This clonotype was counted a few times. The V and J genes are TRBV19 and TRBJ1-2, with D tentatively TRBD1 (5 bases). Deletions cut 4 bases from V and 2 bases from J, with 17 bases between. The CDR3 contains 16 residues. Germline CDR1 and CDR2: LNHDA and SQIVND (reference sequence). CDR3 DNA sequence: TGTGCCAGTAGTACCCGCTCGACAGTTCCGAACTATGGCTACACCTTC. Its translation is CASSTRSTVPNYGYTF.

J is TRBJ2-5 and V is TRBV7-6; D remains ambiguous. This CDR3 has 15 amino acids. Germline CDR1 reads SGHVS; CDR2 reads FNYEAQ. The V and J ends lost 2 bases and 0 bases respectively, with 10 bases between them. The CDR3 is CASSLSTQYQETQYF. For the CDR3, the DNA is TGTGCCAGCAGCTTAAGTACTCAGTACCAAGAGACCCAGTACTTC.

The chain is built from TRBV6-2 or TRBV6-3 and TRBJ2-1; unclear D gene. With 6 bases removed from V and 10 bases from J, the gap between germline ends came to 22 bases. The CDR3 length is 15 residues. Germline assignment: CDR1 MNHEY and CDR2 SVGEGT. In DNA, the CDR3 is TGTGCCAGCAGACCCCCCCTCCGCGGTTCGGGCGAGCAGTTCTTC. Translated, it gives CASRPPLRGSGEQFF.